This is a list of T cell receptor beta chains from one sample in a study of shared clonotypes between healthy human individuals. Libraries were prepared by immunoSEQ multiplex PCR; TCRdb keeps only in-frame clonotypes and omits some of them. The repertoire holds 1.5 million to 2.5 million clones, with approximately 95% as singletons. The sequenced material came from naive CD8+ T cells sorted from blood. All receptors come from a man younger than 35 in good health. CDR3s include the opening cysteine and the closing phenylalanine or tryptophan. Fields, in order: CDR3 protein, CDR3 DNA, V gene, J gene, D gene, CDR3 length. The D gene is left open where the match is weak.

CDR3: CASSTGQAGELFF
DNA: TGTGCCAGCAGTACCGGACAGGCCGGGGAGCTGTTTTTT
V: TRBV2
J: TRBJ2-2
D: TRBD1
length: 13

CDR3: CASSPGGTGELFF
DNA: TGTGCCAGCAGCCCCGGGGGAACCGGGGAGCTGTTTTTT
V: TRBV5-4
J: TRBJ2-2
D: -
length: 13

CDR3: CASSFENNYGYTF
DNA: TGCGCCAGCAGCTTTGAGAATAACTATGGCTACACCTTC
V: TRBV5-1
J: TRBJ1-2
D: -
length: 13

CDR3: CATLGNWETQYF
DNA: TGTGCCACCTTAGGGAATTGGGAGACCCAGTACTTC
V: TRBV2
J: TRBJ2-5
D: -
length: 12

CDR3: CASSLAQSGTGLYEQYF
DNA: TGTGCCAGCAGCTTAGCGCAAAGTGGGACAGGGTTATACGAGCAGTACTTC
V: TRBV7-9
J: TRBJ2-7
D: TRBD1
length: 17

CDR3: CASSQHPSSYEQYF
DNA: TGCGCCAGCAGCCAACACCCGAGCTCCTACGAGCAGTACTTC
V: TRBV4-1
J: TRBJ2-7
D: -
length: 14

CDR3: CASSPSGGDGETQYF
DNA: TGTGCCAGCAGTCCTTCCGGCGGGGACGGGGAGACCCAGTACTTC
V: TRBV27
J: TRBJ2-5
D: -
length: 15

CDR3: CASSLGIAGDADTQYF
DNA: TGTGCCAGCAGCTTAGGTATAGCGGGAGATGCAGATACGCAGTATTTT
V: TRBV11-2
J: TRBJ2-3
D: TRBD2
length: 16

CDR3: CASSPDRGTFYGYTF
DNA: TGTGCCAGCAGCCCGGACAGGGGGACTTTCTATGGCTACACCTTC
V: TRBV5-6
J: TRBJ1-2
D: TRBD1
length: 15

CDR3: CASSLWGGAKYEQFF
DNA: TGTGCCAGCAGTTTATGGGGGGGGGCTAAGTATGAGCAGTTCTTC
V: TRBV27
J: TRBJ2-1
D: -
length: 15